The clone carrying this TCR beta chain was seen only a few times. This sample stems from a study of regulatory T cells in long-lasting Graves disease. Investigators prepared the TCR beta libraries by applying iRepertoire HTBI primers and Arm-PCR of CDR3 regions. TCRdb processed the multiplex PCR reads anew with MiXCR; each CDR3 protein has one entry. The repertoire holds roughly 360,000 distinct CDR3 sequences, roughly 23% seen once, with around a quarter in the top ten. Sample time point: persistent/refractory GD, antithyroid drugs over 5 years with positive TRAb. Extracted RNA from PBMCs served as the source of the TCR library. Deletions cut 1 base from V and 2 bases from J, with 15 bases between. Germline V gives CDR1 SGHVS, CDR2 FQNEAQ. The CDR3 has 17 residues.

The starting material was peripheral blood mononuclear cells (PBMCs), obtained when the disease was refractory, from a patient treated with antithyroid drugs. The chain employs TRBV7-8 and TRBJ1-3, with D hard to call. The sequence derives from a middle-aged woman with Graves disease. CDR3 in DNA: TGTGCCAGCAGCTTAGGCTATAGGACGAAAACTGGAAACACCATATATTTT. Protein sequence: CASSLGYRTKTGNTIYF.